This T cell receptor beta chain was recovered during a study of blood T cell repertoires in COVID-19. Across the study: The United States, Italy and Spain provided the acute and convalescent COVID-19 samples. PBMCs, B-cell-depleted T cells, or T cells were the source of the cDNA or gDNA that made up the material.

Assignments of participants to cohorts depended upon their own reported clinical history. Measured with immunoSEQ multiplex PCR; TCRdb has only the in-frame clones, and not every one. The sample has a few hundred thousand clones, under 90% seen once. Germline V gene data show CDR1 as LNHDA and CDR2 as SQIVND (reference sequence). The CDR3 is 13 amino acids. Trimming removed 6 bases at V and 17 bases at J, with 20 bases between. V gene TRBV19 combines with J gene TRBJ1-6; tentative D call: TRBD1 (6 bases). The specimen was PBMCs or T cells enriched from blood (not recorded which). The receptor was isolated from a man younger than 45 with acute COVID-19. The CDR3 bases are TGTGCCAGTAGCCACTACAGGGAAGATTTAGTCCACTTT. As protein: CASSHYREDLVHF.